These T cell receptor beta chains were read from a single sample in a study of blood T cell repertoires in COVID-19. Assay: immunoSEQ multiplex PCR; the TCRdb copy retains only in-frame clones and omits some. Seen here are 45,000 to 60,000 clones, just under 80% observed once, and the top ten hold about 15%. Sequenced sample: peripheral blood. The receptors were gathered from a human donor with active or convalescent COVID-19. The donor label of this sample is uncertain. Both conserved end residues are part of each CDR3. The D gene is left open where the match is weak. Clone size is given for some rows only: seen once, a few or many times, or a class if the clone is expanded.

15	-	TRBV10-3	TRBD2	TRBJ2-1	TGTGCCATCAGTGAGTCACTAGCGGTCTACAATGAGCAGTTCTTC	CAISESLAVYNEQFF
14	-	TRBV11-2	-	TRBJ2-5	TGTGCCAGCAGCCAAGGACTGGTCCAAGAGACCCAGTACTTC	CASSQGLVQETQYF
14	-	TRBV7-2	-	TRBJ2-7	TGTGCCAGCAGCTTAGCGGTAGCGGCCAACGAGCAGTACTTC	CASSLAVAANEQYF
16	few	TRBV7-9	TRBD2	TRBJ2-3	TGTGCCAGCAGCTTAGTACTACTAGCGGTGCTAGATACGCAGTATTTT	CASSLVLLAVLDTQYF
14	-	TRBV7-3	-	TRBJ1-2	TGTGCCAGCAGCTTATTCAGGGCAGAGGATGGCTACACCTTC	CASSLFRAEDGYTF
13	-	TRBV12-3/TRBV12-4	-	TRBJ1-1	TGTGCCAGCACCTTTTTGTTGAACACTGAAGCTTTCTTT	CASTFLLNTEAFF
17	-	TRBV10-3	-	TRBJ2-6	TGTGCCATCCCCGCCGAAACCCGGGACTCTGGGGCCAACGTCCTGACTTTC	CAIPAETRDSGANVLTF
15	-	TRBV15	TRBD2	TRBJ2-5	TGTGCCACCAGCAGAGATCGGGGGGATCAAGAGACCCAGTACTTC	CATSRDRGDQETQYF
13	-	TRBV19	TRBD1	TRBJ1-2	TGTGCCAGTAGTACCTCCGACAGGGCTCTTTACACCTTC	CASSTSDRALYTF
15	-	TRBV7-2	-	TRBJ2-4	TGTGCCAGCAGCCCTTACGATCTCGGCAAAAACATTCAGTACTTC	CASSPYDLGKNIQYF
17	-	TRBV3-1/TRBV3-2	-	TRBJ2-5	TGTGCCAGCAGCCAAGAACTCGCCGGCTCCGACTTTGGGACCCAGTACTTC	CASSQELAGSDFGTQYF
17	-	TRBV4-1	TRBD2	TRBJ2-1	TGCGCCAGCAGCCAACCAGGGACGACTAGCGGGGTCAATGAGCAGTTCTTC	CASSQPGTTSGVNEQFF
11	-	TRBV6-6	-	TRBJ2-7	TGTGCCAGCAGTGGCCTGGACGAGCAGTACTTC	CASSGLDEQYF
15	-	TRBV7-8	TRBD1	TRBJ1-2	TGTGCCAGCAGCTCGCGAACGGGACAGGGAAATGGCTACACCTTC	CASSSRTGQGNGYTF
14	-	TRBV5-1	-	TRBJ2-7	TGCGCCAGCAGCCTACGGGCGGGGAACTACGAGCAGTACTTC	CASSLRAGNYEQYF
15	-	TRBV28	TRBD2	TRBJ2-6	TGTGCCAGCACCCGGGGAGGGACCGGGGCCAACGTCCTGACTTTC	CASTRGGTGANVLTF
12	-	TRBV11-3	-	TRBJ1-2	TGTGCCAGCAGCGCGGGAGACTATGGCTACACCTTC	CASSAGDYGYTF
14	-	TRBV19	TRBD1	TRBJ1-2	TGTGCCAGTAGTCTAGGGACAGGGATCTATGGCTACACCTTC	CASSLGTGIYGYTF
16	-	TRBV11-2	-	TRBJ2-3	TGTGCCAGCAGCTGGGCCCTAGCCACCCTCACAGATACGCAGTATTTT	CASSWALATLTDTQYF
15	-	TRBV7-3	-	TRBJ2-2	TGTGCCAGCAGCTCCCTGGGGGGGAACACCGGGGAGCTGTTTTTT	CASSSLGGNTGELFF
15	-	TRBV7-2	TRBD2	TRBJ2-1	TGTGCCAGCAGCTCACTAGCGGATCTCTACAATGAGCAGTTCTTC	CASSSLADLYNEQFF
16	few	TRBV18	TRBD1	TRBJ1-5	TGTGCCAGCTCATCGAATGGACAGGGGGCTGGTCAGCCCCAGCATTTT	CASSSNGQGAGQPQHF
14	-	TRBV5-1	-	TRBJ1-1	TGCGCCAGCAGCTTTACGGGGGGCTCTACTGAAGCTTTCTTT	CASSFTGGSTEAFF
15	-	TRBV6-5	-	TRBJ1-5	TGTGCCAGCAGTCCCAAAAGCGGCCTCGATCAGCCCCAGCATTTT	CASSPKSGLDQPQHF
15	once	TRBV18	TRBD2	TRBJ2-5	TGTGCCAGCTCACCATCTGCGGGAGGGCAAGAGACCCAGTACTTC	CASSPSAGGQETQYF
15	-	TRBV9	-	TRBJ2-5	TGTGCCAGCAGCGTAGGGCGGTCGCCATCTGAGACCCAGTACTTC	CASSVGRSPSETQYF
16	-	TRBV27	TRBD2	TRBJ2-1	TGTGCCAGCAGTTTATGGACTAGCGGCACATACAATGAGCAGTTCTTC	CASSLWTSGTYNEQFF
13	-	TRBV2	-	TRBJ2-7	TGTGCCAGTAAGAGGGGGAGCTCCTACGAGCAGTACTTC	CASKRGSSYEQYF
15	-	TRBV28	-	TRBJ1-2	TGTGCCAGCAGTCCTGCCACACAGGGCGGCTATGGCTACACCTTC	CASSPATQGGYGYTF
19	-	TRBV12-2	-	TRBJ2-2	TGTGCAAGTCGCTTCCCGGGACTAGCGGGAGGGCCGGGGACCGGGGAGCTGTTTTTT	CASRFPGLAGGPGTGELFF
15	-	TRBV6-1	TRBD1	TRBJ2-3	TGTGCCAGCAGTGAAGGGACAGGGGTGACAGATACGCAGTATTTT	CASSEGTGVTDTQYF
14	-	TRBV14	-	TRBJ2-1	TGTGCCAGCAGGTTGGCGGGGTCCTACAATGAGCAGTTCTTC	CASRLAGSYNEQFF
15	-	TRBV11-1	-	TRBJ2-1	TGTGCCAGCAGCACGGACATTGGCCCCTACAATGAGCAGTTCTTC	CASSTDIGPYNEQFF
12	-	TRBV5-8	-	TRBJ2-7	TGTGCCAGTACACTAGGAACCTACGAGCAGTACTTC	CASTLGTYEQYF
15	-	TRBV5-1	-	TRBJ2-2	TGCGCCAGCAGATATCAGGGATTGAACACCGGGGAGCTGTTTTTT	CASRYQGLNTGELFF
14	-	TRBV28	-	TRBJ2-2	TGTGCCAGCGTGTCTAGCGTGAACACCGGGGAGCTGTTTTTT	CASVSSVNTGELFF
13	few	TRBV5-1	TRBD1	TRBJ1-1	TGCGCCACGAGAACAGGGGTGAACACTGAAGCTTTCTTT	CATRTGVNTEAFF
18	once	TRBV28	TRBD2	TRBJ2-7	TGTGCCAGCAGTGGACCCGGGACTAGCGGGAGAGTGACTGGGGAGCAGTACTTC	CASSGPGTSGRVTGEQYF
14	few	TRBV5-1	TRBD1	TRBJ1-4	TGCGCCAGCAGCTTGGGACAGGGGAATGAAAAACTGTTTTTT	CASSLGQGNEKLFF
15	-	TRBV5-1	-	TRBJ2-7	TGCGCCAGCAGCTTACTAGGGAGGTCGACCTACGAGCAGTACTTC	CASSLLGRSTYEQYF
18	-	TRBV9	TRBD2	TRBJ2-5	TGTGCCAGCAGCGTAGGAATAGCGGGAGGGCCGGGGCAAGAGACCCAGTACTTC	CASSVGIAGGPGQETQYF
14	-	TRBV20-1	TRBD2	TRBJ2-1	TGCAGTGCGAGTAGCGGGATTCCCTACAATGAGCAGTTCTTC	CSASSGIPYNEQFF
16	-	TRBV3-1/TRBV3-2	TRBD2	TRBJ2-7	TGTGCCAGCAGCCCCGGGACTAGCGGGAATTCCTACGAGCAGTACTTC	CASSPGTSGNSYEQYF
16	-	TRBV7-6	TRBD1	TRBJ1-6	TGTGCCAGCAGCCCAGGACAGGGAGTGGGTAATTCACCCCTCCACTTT	CASSPGQGVGNSPLHF